The 24 T cell receptor beta chains given below trace back to one sample, sequenced in a study of cytomegalovirus exposure and HLA in healthy donors. Sequenced by immunoSEQ multiplex PCR; TCRdb stores in-frame clones only, minus some. The sample records about 44,000 clones, 90% to 95% being singletons. Sequencing input: PBMCs. These receptors were taken from a young woman in good health and CMV-seronegative.

This chain uses TRBV28 with TRBJ2-5; a weak D match, TRBD1 (6 bases). This CDR3 is built from 14 residues. Per germline, CDR1 MDHEN and CDR2 SYDVKM. Trimming took off 4 bases at V and 5 bases at J, with 14 bases between the two ends. Written as DNA, the CDR3 is TGTGCCAGCAGTTCCAGGGGAAATGAGGAGACCCAGTACTTC. This gives the protein CASSSRGNEETQYF.

The chain carries TRBV5-1 and TRBJ2-7; 10 bases align to TRBD1. V lost 5 bases to trimming and J lost 4 bases; unmatched junction nucleotides: 3. Germline V gives CDR1 SGHRS, CDR2 YFSETQ. This CDR3 is 13 amino acids long. CDR3 sequence (DNA): TGCGCCAGCAGAGGGACAGGGGTATACGAGCAGTACTTC. This gives the protein CASRGTGVYEQYF.

The chain joins TRBV5-1 to TRBJ2-7; perhaps TRBD2 as D (7 bases). Germline-derived CDR1 and CDR2 are SGHRS and YFSETQ. The CDR3 totals 14 residues. V was pared by 1 base and J by 2 bases, with 10 bases between. CDR3 sequence reads: CASSLKGGTYEQYF. In DNA, the CDR3 is TGCGCCAGCAGCTTGAAGGGGGGGACCTACGAGCAGTACTTC.

V gene TRBV11-2 combines with J gene TRBJ1-1; 7 positions agree with TRBD1. From germline, CDR1 is SGHAT and CDR2 FQNNGV. The CDR3 has 12 residues. Trimming at V came to 5 bases and at J to 4 bases, leaving 1 base not matched to a gene. Written as DNA, the CDR3 is TGTGCCAGCAGCCGGACAGGCACTGAAGCTTTCTTT. This codes for CASSRTGTEAFF.

The V call is TRBV19, the J call TRBJ2-1; the D gene is possibly TRBD2 (5 bases). Germline V gene sequence: CDR1 LNHDA, CDR2 SQIVND (reference sequence). The V gene lost 3 bases and the J gene lost 4 bases, with 16 bases spanning the gap. This CDR3 is built from 16 residues. The CDR3 DNA follows: TGTGCCAGTAGTATGGATGTTGGACGGACTTACAATGAGCAGTTCTTC. Protein: CASSMDVGRTYNEQFF.

V and J are TRBV5-1 and TRBJ1-5; D possibly corresponds to TRBD1 (6 bases). The V gene lost 0 bases and the J gene lost 4 bases, with 8 bases spanning the gap. The germline V gene has CDR1 SGHRS and CDR2 YFSETQ. The CDR3 spans 14 residues. The CDR3 spells CASSLGGGNQPQHF. The CDR3 DNA reads TGCGCCAGCAGCTTGGGAGGGGGTAATCAGCCCCAGCATTTT.

The V call is TRBV9, the J call TRBJ2-2; D possibly corresponds to TRBD2 (6 bases). V was clipped by 4 bases and J by 6 bases, with 19 bases between them. Germline loops: CDR1 SGDLS, CDR2 YYNGEE. The CDR3 totals 16 residues. The CDR3 protein is CASSRRGVTDPGELFF. The DNA for the CDR3 is TGTGCCAGCAGCCGCCGCGGGGTAACAGACCCCGGGGAGCTGTTTTTT. The full variable domain, rest sourced from reference TRBV9 and TRBJ2-2, is DSGVTQTPKHLITATGQRVTLRCSPRSGDLSVYWYQQSLDQGLQFLIQYYNGEERAKGNILERFSAQQFPDLHSELNLSSLELGDSALYFCASSRRGVTDPGELFFGEGSRLTVL.

The chain couples TRBV19 to TRBJ2-1, with 14 bases aligning to TRBD2. From germline, CDR1 is LNHDA and CDR2 SQIVND (reference sequence). This CDR3 is 15 amino acids long. After removal of 6 bases from V and 2 bases from J, the junction contained 0 bases not matched to a gene. This CDR3 reads CASRTSGGAYNEQFF. The DNA of the CDR3 is TGTGCCAGTAGGACTAGCGGGGGGGCCTACAATGAGCAGTTCTTC.

The chain recombines TRBV19 with TRBJ1-2, with 7 bases that match TRBD1. Germline trimming cut 9 bases from V and 5 bases from J; bases unmatched to any gene: 15. Per the germline V gene, CDR1 is LNHDA and CDR2 is SQIVND (reference sequence). CDR3 length equals 15 residues. The CDR3, as DNA: TGTGCCAGCCGGGACAGTGTTAATTCTGGGTATGGCTACACCTTC. It codes for CASRDSVNSGYGYTF.

The CDR3, as DNA: TGTGCCAGCACCGACCAGGGGTACACCGGGGAGCTGTTTTTT. Translating gives CASTDQGYTGELFF. V usage is TRBV2 and J usage is TRBJ2-2, with D perhaps TRBD1 (6 bases). The CDR3 has 14 amino acids. V lost 7 bases, J lost 3 bases, and 12 bases lay in between. Germline lookup yields CDR1 SNHLY and CDR2 FYNNEI.

The rearrangement uses TRBV2 and TRBJ2-5; 10 bases fit TRBD2. The length of the CDR3 is 14 residues. Germline-derived CDR1 and CDR2 are SNHLY and FYNNEI. The V gene end was trimmed by 6 bases and the J gene end by 2 bases; junction bases not matched to a gene: 3. This CDR3 is CASRSSGGQETQYF. CDR3 in DNA: TGTGCCAGCAGGTCTAGCGGGGGACAAGAGACCCAGTACTTC.

The rearrangement joins TRBV19 to TRBJ2-1; perhaps TRBD1 as D (5 bases). V was clipped by 2 bases and J by 0 bases, with 11 bases between them. Germline V lookup: CDR1 LNHDA, CDR2 SQIVND (reference sequence). The CDR3 has 16 amino acids. The CDR3 loop is CASSIIDSRSYNEQFF. Here the CDR3 DNA reads TGTGCCAGTAGTATAATAGACAGCCGCTCCTACAATGAGCAGTTCTTC.

This chain uses TRBV18 with TRBJ2-2; D might be TRBD2 (5 bases). Looked up from germline, CDR1 is KGHSH and CDR2 is LQKENI. The CDR3 contains 14 residues. V dropped 5 bases and J dropped 1 base, with 8 bases sitting between them. CDR3 region: CASSKGVNTGELFF. CDR3 in DNA: TGTGCCAGCTCAAAGGGAGTGAACACCGGGGAGCTGTTTTTT.

The gene calls are TRBV7-2 and TRBJ2-7; TRBD2 aligns across 13 bases. V lost 0 bases and J lost 4; bases outside the gene matches: 0. Germline lookup yields CDR1 SGHTA and CDR2 FQGNSA. CDR3 size: 15 residues. The CDR3 loop is CASSLATSGGYEQYF. The CDR3 nucleotides read TGTGCCAGCAGCTTAGCGACTAGCGGGGGGTACGAGCAGTACTTC.

The CDR3 protein is CASSVTIGRYEQYF. In nucleotides, the CDR3 is TGTGCCAGCAGTGTTACTATTGGCCGATACGAGCAGTACTTC. The rearrangement links TRBV6-1 to TRBJ2-7; D gene unclear. The CDR3 has 14 residues. The V end was cut by 4 bases, the J end by 4 bases, with 14 bases between. CDR1 is MNHNS, CDR2 SASEGT, per germline.

The chain has TRBV4-1 and TRBJ2-1, with TRBD2 matching over 9 bases. This CDR3 region has 16 residues. After removal of 0 bases from V and 3 bases from J, the junction contained 3 bases not matched to a gene. Germline V gene sequence: CDR1 MGHRA, CDR2 YSYEKL. This CDR3 is CASSQEWREGYNEQFF. The CDR3, as DNA: TGCGCCAGCAGCCAAGAATGGCGGGAGGGCTACAATGAGCAGTTCTTC.

The CDR3 spells CASSNQGQGIGEQYF. In DNA form, the CDR3 reads TGTGCCAGCAGCAATCAGGGACAGGGGATAGGAGAGCAGTACTTC. The chain joins TRBV11-2 to TRBJ2-7, with 10 bases matching TRBD1. This CDR3 contains 15 residues. The J segment lost 7 bases and the V segment lost 5 bases, leaving 11 bases of the junction unmatched. Germline V gene sequence: CDR1 SGHAT, CDR2 FQNNGV.

The chain has TRBV28 and TRBJ1-2; D perhaps matches TRBD1 (5 bases). The CDR3 runs 14 residues. Trimming took 5 bases from V and 6 from J, leaving 16 bases between them. Per germline, CDR1 MDHEN and CDR2 SYDVKM. CDR3 sequence reads: CASSAKVRGNGYTF. The CDR3, as DNA: TGTGCCAGCAGTGCCAAAGTCCGGGGGAATGGCTACACCTTC.

J is TRBJ1-1 and V is TRBV6-1; D call uncertain. Per the germline V gene, CDR1 is MNHNS and CDR2 is SASEGT. Trimming pared 2 bases from V and 1 base from J, leaving 11 bases between. The CDR3 has 15 amino acids. The CDR3 loop is CASSEMVFRNTEAFF. In DNA form, the CDR3 reads TGTGCCAGCAGTGAAATGGTTTTTAGGAACACTGAAGCTTTCTTT.

The rearrangement joins TRBV5-6 to TRBJ2-5, with TRBD1 as a possible D gene (5 bases). V gave up 4 bases and J gave up 1 base, with 8 bases separating them. Germline loops: CDR1 SGHDT, CDR2 YYEEEE. This CDR3 contains 13 residues. The CDR3 loop is CASSVDSQETQYF. The CDR3 nucleotides are TGTGCCAGCAGCGTAGACAGCCAAGAGACCCAGTACTTC.

V gene TRBV6-1 combines with J gene TRBJ1-1, with D tentatively TRBD1 (5 bases). Per germline, CDR1 MNHNS and CDR2 SASEGT. CDR3 length equals 14 residues. With 6 bases removed from V and 3 bases from J, the gap between germline ends came to 14 bases. CDR3 DNA: TGTGCCAGCAGCCCGGCGGCGGGGGACACTGAAGCTTTCTTT. Its translation is CASSPAAGDTEAFF.

The chain joins TRBV27 to TRBJ2-1; a weak D match, TRBD2 (5 bases). V dropped 5 bases and J dropped 3 bases, with 8 bases sitting between them. The CDR3 spans 13 residues. CDR1 is MNHEY and CDR2 is SMNVEV in the germline V gene (reference sequence). The CDR3 reads CASSLRDYNEQFF. In DNA form, the CDR3 reads TGTGCCAGCAGTCTCCGGGACTACAATGAGCAGTTCTTC.

The chain employs TRBV29-1 and TRBJ1-1; D gene ambiguous. CDR1 and CDR2 from the germline V gene are SQVTM and ANQGSEA. The length of the CDR3 is 14 residues. V lost 4 bases and J lost 4, with 16 bases in between. DNA for the CDR3: TGCAGCGTTGGTGGTGAGGGTTCGAGCACTGAAGCTTTCTTT. Protein: CSVGGEGSSTEAFF. Together with reference TRBV29-1 and TRBJ1-1, the CDR3 gives the full variable domain: SAVISQKPSRDICQRGTSLTIQCQVDSQVTMMFWYRQQPGQSLTLIATANQGSEATYESGFVIDKFPISRPNLTFSTLTVSNMSPEDSSIYLCSVGGEGSSTEAFFGQGTRLTVV.

The chain carries TRBV6-1 and TRBJ1-6, with D hard to call. The germline V gene encodes CDR1 MNHNS and CDR2 SASEGT. CDR3 length: 14 residues. The ends were cut back, 1 base at V and 6 bases at J, with 7 bases in the middle. This CDR3 reads CASSEVAFNSPLHF. In nucleotides, the CDR3 is TGTGCCAGCAGTGAAGTCGCGTTTAATTCACCCCTCCACTTT.